The sequence of this T cell receptor (beta chain) was determined in a study of PD-1 blockade in classical Hodgkin lymphoma. Study-level findings and limits: Still unresolved is the cause of the repertoire differences, which may be disease activity or prior therapy. Complete responders matched newly diagnosed patients in baseline diversity. The CD4+ diversity rise by C4D1 was clearest in complete responders.

In regard to this clone: Its antigen is as yet unknown.

Method: immunoSEQ multiplex PCR; TCRdb's copy keeps in-frame clones and lacks some. This sample has tens of thousands of clones; 88% occur once, and the top ten carry about 7.4%. Germline CDR1 is MNHEY and CDR2 is SVGAGI. The CDR3 is 10 amino acids. With 6 bases removed from V and 6 bases from J, the gap between germline ends came to 5 bases. In every patient, relapse followed autologous stem cell transplantation, while exposure to brentuximab vedotin differed. When best responses were assessed, they were complete response, partial response or progressive disease. The V and J genes are TRBV6-5 and TRBJ1-2, with D hard to call. The specimen comprised peripheral blood mononuclear cells (PBMCs), sampled before the second cycle of nivolumab. The receptor's source is a human donor with classical Hodgkin lymphoma. This CDR3 reads CASSLNGYTF. DNA for the CDR3: TGTGCCAGCAGCCTGAATGGCTACACCTTC.